These 18 T cell receptor beta chains came from one sample sequenced in a study of blood T cell repertoires in COVID-19. Sequenced by immunoSEQ multiplex PCR; TCRdb stores in-frame clones only, minus some. The data show some 20,000 clones, approximately 90% seen once. The sequenced material came from peripheral blood. All receptors derive from a human donor in a cohort sampled during active COVID-19.

The chain is built from TRBV2 and TRBJ2-2, with TRBD1 identical over 8 bases. Germline trimming cut 6 bases from V and 0 bases from J; bases unmatched to any gene: 6. Germline assignment: CDR1 SNHLY and CDR2 FYNNEI. The CDR3 has 16 residues. The CDR3 nucleotides are TGTGCCAGCAGCGTACGGGGACAGGCGAACACCGGGGAGCTGTTTTTT. It codes for CASSVRGQANTGELFF.

The chain is built from TRBV5-4 and TRBJ2-1, with 7 bases lining up with TRBD2. Unmatched junction bases numbered 11, after V lost 3 bases and J lost 8 bases. The CDR3 is 15 amino acids. Looked up from germline, CDR1 is SGHNT and CDR2 is YYREEE (reference sequence). The CDR3 DNA is TGTGCCAGCAGCTGGGGAGCGGGATCTGGGGATGAGCAGTTCTTC. The encoded protein is CASSWGAGSGDEQFF.

The chain is built from TRBV30 and TRBJ2-1; TRBD2 matches at 13 bases. The germline V gene has CDR1 GTSNPN and CDR2 SVGIG (reference sequence). J was trimmed by 1 base and V by 3 bases; bases with no gene match: 6. The length of the CDR3 is 17 residues. Here the CDR3 reads CAWRERGLAGSYNEQFF. CDR3 nucleotides: TGTGCCTGGAGGGAAAGGGGACTAGCGGGATCCTACAATGAGCAGTTCTTC.

In nucleotides, the CDR3 is TGTGCCAGCAGCCTACAGGGTCCTAACTATGGCTACACCTTC. Translation gives CASSLQGPNYGYTF. The chain joins TRBV7-9 to TRBJ1-2, with D maybe TRBD1 (6 bases). The germline V and J ends were trimmed by 5 bases and 0 bases, with 10 bases remaining between them. Germline CDR1 and CDR2: SEHNR and FQNEAQ (reference sequence). CDR3 length equals 14 residues.

The V and J genes are TRBV5-6 and TRBJ1-1; TRBD1 is a possible D gene (5 bases). The V end was cut by 5 bases, the J end by 4 bases, with 12 bases between. In germline, CDR1 is SGHDT, CDR2 YYEEEE. This CDR3 spans 13 amino acids. The CDR3 DNA reads as TGTGCCAGCAGATTTCAGGGATTCACTGAAGCTTTCTTT. Its translation: CASRFQGFTEAFF.

J is TRBJ2-2 and V is TRBV5-5; 7 bases fit TRBD1. This CDR3 has 16 residues. Germline values: CDR1 SGHKS, CDR2 YYEKEE (reference sequence). V trimming: 4 bases; J trimming: 2 bases; junction bases outside the gene matches: 8. The CDR3 sequence: CASSRRTGENTGELFF. The CDR3 DNA reads TGTGCCAGCAGCCGTAGGACAGGCGAAAACACCGGGGAGCTGTTTTTT.

V is TRBV9 and J is TRBJ2-2; 7 bases are shared with TRBD2. CDR3 length: 16 residues. Trimming removed 2 bases from V and 0 bases from J; junction bases left unmatched: 4. The germline CDR1 and CDR2 sequences are SGDLS and YYNGEE. Here the CDR3 DNA reads TGTGCCAGCAGCGTTTCTAGCGGAGCGAACACCGGGGAGCTGTTTTTT. Its translation: CASSVSSGANTGELFF.

This chain links TRBV27 with TRBJ2-2; TRBD1 might be the D (5 bases). This CDR3 is built from 12 residues. Germline CDR1 reads MNHEY; CDR2 reads SMNVEV (reference sequence). V dropped 6 bases and J dropped 4 bases, with 6 bases sitting between them. The CDR3 here is CASRQGTGELFF. The CDR3 coding sequence is TGTGCCAGCAGGCAGGGCACCGGGGAGCTGTTTTTT.

V usage is TRBV6-1 and J usage is TRBJ1-5; 7 nucleotides match TRBD1. With V trimmed by 2 bases and J by 6 bases, 7 bases remained unmatched. Germline loops: CDR1 MNHNS, CDR2 SASEGT. The CDR3 contains 15 residues. The CDR3 sequence: CASSETTGSFQPQHF. CDR3 DNA: TGTGCCAGCAGTGAAACGACAGGGTCTTTTCAGCCCCAGCATTTT.

This chain uses TRBV6-6 with TRBJ2-1; 14 nucleotides align to TRBD2. The CDR3 spans 14 residues. From germline, CDR1 is MNHNY and CDR2 SVGAGI (reference sequence). V shed 7 bases, J shed 8 bases, and the junction held 4 bases outside the gene matches. CDR3 sequence (DNA): TGTGCCAGCACGGGACTAGCGGGAGCTCATGAGCAGTTCTTC. It is translated as CASTGLAGAHEQFF.

The chain combines TRBV5-1 with TRBJ2-2; TRBD2 aligns across 12 bases. The CDR3 loop spans 16 amino acids. Germline CDR1 reads SGHRS; CDR2 reads YFSETQ. After removal of 3 bases from V and 2 bases from J, the junction contained 2 bases not matched to a gene. The CDR3 sequence is CASSSGLAGNTGELFF. CDR3 in DNA: TGCGCCAGCAGCTCCGGACTAGCGGGAAACACCGGGGAGCTGTTTTTT.

This clone was detected only once. Different DNA sequences within this sample yield the same CDR3. This chain uses TRBV6-5 with TRBJ2-7; 8 nucleotides align to TRBD1. This CDR3 has 15 amino acids. Losses at the gene ends were 6 bases for V and 2 bases for J; bases not matched to a gene: 9. Germline assignment: CDR1 MNHEY and CDR2 SVGAGI. The CDR3 region is CASRRGDRGPYEQYF. The CDR3 bases are TGTGCCAGCAGGCGTGGAGACAGGGGCCCCTACGAGCAGTACTTC.

This clone occurred once. The V gene is TRBV28, the J gene TRBJ2-7, with 7 positions matching TRBD1. The CDR3 runs 14 residues. Per germline, CDR1 MDHEN and CDR2 SYDVKM. After removal of 4 bases from V and 5 bases from J, the junction contained 8 bases not matched to a gene. In nucleotides, the CDR3 is TGTGCCAGCAGTTCCCCCGGGACAGTAAACGAGCAGTACTTC. Its protein product is CASSSPGTVNEQYF.

This CDR3 is CASSPGQGLSYNEQFF. The CDR3 coding sequence is TGTGCCAGCAGTCCCGGACAGGGCCTCTCCTACAATGAGCAGTTCTTC. The chain couples TRBV28 to TRBJ2-1; TRBD1 aligns across 8 bases. This CDR3 contains 16 residues. Germline trimming cut 5 bases from V and 0 bases from J; bases unmatched to any gene: 6. The germline V gene encodes CDR1 MDHEN and CDR2 SYDVKM.

The chain carries TRBV7-2 and TRBJ2-7; 11 bases fit TRBD2. The CDR3 sequence is 14 residues long. CDR1 and CDR2 from the germline V gene are SGHTA and FQGNSA. V gave up 4 bases and J gave up 3 bases; unmatched junction bases: 2. The CDR3 reads CASSSGLAVYEQYF. In nucleotides, the CDR3 is TGTGCCAGCAGCTCGGGACTAGCGGTCTACGAGCAGTACTTC.

The chain employs TRBV24-1 and TRBJ2-2; 9 bases align to TRBD1. Per germline, CDR1 KGHDR and CDR2 SFDVKD. Trimming took 4 bases from V and 3 from J; bases not matched to a gene: 14. The CDR3 runs to 19 residues. Written as DNA, the CDR3 is TGTGCCACCAGTGAACTTGGGGGAACAGGGGGCCTTGACACCGGGGAGCTGTTTTTT. Residues: CATSELGGTGGLDTGELFF.

The chain combines TRBV23-1 with TRBJ1-6; D is unclear. TRBV23-1 is sorted into the ORF group, with uncertain function. This CDR3 has 16 amino acids. V lost 6 bases, J lost 7 bases, and 19 bases lay in between. The CDR3 DNA sequence: TGCGCCAGCAGGGCCGGGAGTCCGGATAGGAATTCACCCCTCCACTTT. Translation: CASRAGSPDRNSPLHF.

J is TRBJ1-2 and V is TRBV28; perhaps TRBD1 as D (5 bases). The CDR3 contains 12 residues. Germline CDR1 reads MDHEN; CDR2 reads SYDVKM. V lost 8 bases to trimming and J lost 1 base, with 8 bases between them. CDR3 in amino acids: CASGRDNYGYTF. The DNA for the CDR3 is TGTGCCAGCGGCAGGGATAACTATGGCTACACCTTC.